A selection of T cell receptor beta chains follows, all from one sample in a study of shared clonotypes between healthy human individuals. The method was immunoSEQ multiplex PCR; TCRdb's version includes in-frame clones alone and lacks a portion of them. The data contain fewer than 100,000 clones, under 80% of them singletons. The sequenced material came from memory CD8+ T cells sorted from blood. The receptors stem from a man aged 30-40 years in good health. Both conserved end residues are part of each CDR3. The D gene is left open where the match is weak. Expanded clones get a size class; other rows say once, few or many, or leave the size out.

V	D	size	J	DNA	CDR3
TRBV7-2	-	many	TRBJ2-7	TGTGCCAGCAGCTATGCGGCCTACGAGCAGTACTTC	CASSYAAYEQYF
TRBV27	TRBD2	once	TRBJ2-5	TGTGCCAGCAGTGCTAGCGGGACGACCGGGGAGACCCAGTACTTC	CASSASGTTGETQYF
TRBV2	-	-	TRBJ2-3	TGTGCCAGCAGTTATACCACAGATACGCAGTATTTT	CASSYTTDTQYF
TRBV19	-	-	TRBJ2-1	TGTGCCAGTAGTATTTGGGGGCTCCACAATGAGCAGTTCTTC	CASSIWGLHNEQFF
TRBV6-1	-	-	TRBJ1-4	TGTGCCAGCAGGACGGGGGGCGGGGATGAAAAACTGTTTTTT	CASRTGGGDEKLFF
TRBV7-9	TRBD2	-	TRBJ2-7	TGTGCCAGCAGCTCAAGCCGGACTAGCGGGAACTACGAGCAGTACTTC	CASSSSRTSGNYEQYF
TRBV11-1	TRBD1	few	TRBJ2-7	TGTGCCAGCAGTTATGGGACAGGGGACGGCGAGCAGTACTTC	CASSYGTGDGEQYF
TRBV6-6	-	-	TRBJ2-5	TGTGCCAGCAGTTACTCCTCCACTGAGACCCAGTACTTC	CASSYSSTETQYF
TRBV10-3	TRBD2	-	TRBJ2-2	TGTGCCATCAATGACCCGACTAGCGGGAGCGGGGCCGGGGAGCTGTTTTTT	CAINDPTSGSGAGELFF
TRBV5-5	-	-	TRBJ2-3	TGTGCCAGCAGCTTCTTAGACCGCTCAAGCACAGATACGCAGTATTTT	CASSFLDRSSTDTQYF
TRBV6-1	TRBD1	few	TRBJ2-1	TGTGCCAGCAGGATGTCAGGGGGTTACAATGAGCAGTTCTTC	CASRMSGGYNEQFF
TRBV6-4	TRBD2	-	TRBJ2-1	TGTGCCAGCAGTGACTCGAAAACGGGAGGGCCAAGCGAGCAGTTCTTC	CASSDSKTGGPSEQFF
TRBV7-8	TRBD2	once	TRBJ2-7	TGTGCCAGCAGCCCAATCCGGGGTAGCGGGTCCTACGAGCAGTACTTC	CASSPIRGSGSYEQYF
TRBV7-1	-	-	TRBJ2-2	TGTGCCAGCAGCTCAGACACCGGGGAGCTGTTTTTT	CASSSDTGELFF
TRBV6-9	-	-	TRBJ1-4	TGTGCCAGCAGTTCTAAACTTCCGCCGGAAGAAAAACTGTTTTTT	CASSSKLPPEEKLFF
TRBV7-8	TRBD1	once	TRBJ1-3	TGTGCCAGCAGCCCGAGGACAGGCCCTAAAAATGGAAACACCATATATTTT	CASSPRTGPKNGNTIYF
TRBV13	TRBD1	few	TRBJ1-2	TGTGCCAGCAGCTTAGGAACAGGGGGCTATGGCTACACCTTC	CASSLGTGGYGYTF
TRBV18	-	-	TRBJ2-1	TGTGCCAGCTCACCACCGGACAACCACTTGACTGATGAGCAGTTCTTC	CASSPPDNHLTDEQFF
TRBV6-1	TRBD1	once	TRBJ2-1	TGTGCCAGCCGACCGGGACAGGCCTACAATGAGCAGTTCTTC	CASRPGQAYNEQFF
TRBV6-5	TRBD1	-	TRBJ1-1	TGTGCCAGCAGTCCTCAGGGGGGGTACACTGAAGCTTTCTTT	CASSPQGGYTEAFF
TRBV6-5	TRBD1	few	TRBJ1-1	TGTGCCAGCAGTTACTCAGGGGACAGGGTGTTTGAAGCTTTCTTT	CASSYSGDRVFEAFF
TRBV2	TRBD2	once	TRBJ2-1	TGTGCCAGCAGTGTAGCGGGAGGGCCCTACAATGAGCAGTTCTTC	CASSVAGGPYNEQFF
TRBV4-1	-	-	TRBJ1-4	TGCGCCAGCAGCCAAGAACAAGGGGCCCATGAAAAACTGTTTTTT	CASSQEQGAHEKLFF
TRBV9	-	few	TRBJ2-3	TGTGCCAGCAGCGGTCACGGCCTAATTGGGACAGATACGCAGTATTTT	CASSGHGLIGTDTQYF
TRBV30	-	-	TRBJ1-5	TGTGCCTGGAGTAACGGCGTTAGCAATCAGCCCCAGCATTTT	CAWSNGVSNQPQHF
TRBV6-1	-	-	TRBJ2-7	TGTGCCAGCAGTGAAGCGGGCACCTACGAGCAGTACTTC	CASSEAGTYEQYF
TRBV19	TRBD1	-	TRBJ2-7	TGTGCCAGTAGCCCTACAGGGGTAAACTACGAGCAGTACTTC	CASSPTGVNYEQYF
TRBV28	-	-	TRBJ1-2	TGTGCCAGTTGGACGCAGAGTGGCTACACCTTC	CASWTQSGYTF
TRBV28	-	-	TRBJ2-4	TGTGCCAGCAGACAGCAGGGAGTTGACATTCAGTACTTC	CASRQQGVDIQYF
TRBV27	TRBD2	few	TRBJ2-5	TGTGCCAGCAGGACCAGCGGGAGGAGAGAGACCCAGTACTTC	CASRTSGRRETQYF
TRBV28	TRBD1	-	TRBJ1-5	TGTGCCAGCAGTTTGGAGGGGGACAGTCAGCCCCAGCATTTT	CASSLEGDSQPQHF
TRBV4-2	-	-	TRBJ2-7	TGTGCCAGCAGCTTGGAGCTAGCGCACTCGGGCGAGCAGTACTTC	CASSLELAHSGEQYF
TRBV11-2	-	few	TRBJ2-6	TGTGCCAGCAGGGTAAGGGCCAACGTCCTGACTTTC	CASRVRANVLTF
TRBV6-4	-	-	TRBJ2-2	TGTGCCAGCGGGGAGGCCAACACCGGGGAGCTGTTTTTT	CASGEANTGELFF
TRBV4-2	-	-	TRBJ2-4	TGTGCCAGCAGCCAGGTTCGGGACACCGGGTTAAACATTCAGTACTTC	CASSQVRDTGLNIQYF
TRBV6-4	TRBD2	-	TRBJ2-1	TGTGCCAGCAGTGAGCGGGAGAACAATGAGCAGTTCTTC	CASSERENNEQFF
TRBV28	-	-	TRBJ1-5	TGTGCCAGCCGACTCGAGACGGCCGGCGGTCAGCCCCAGCATTTT	CASRLETAGGQPQHF
TRBV15	TRBD1	-	TRBJ2-7	TGTGCCACCACCGCCGAGACAGGGGCGGTCTACGAGCAGTACTTC	CATTAETGAVYEQYF
TRBV10-3	-	-	TRBJ2-7	TGTGCCATGGGAGGGGGGGAGGTAGGCGAGCAGTACTTC	CAMGGGEVGEQYF
TRBV6-6	TRBD1	-	TRBJ2-6	TGTGCCAGCAGAAGACAGGGTAACTCTGGGGCCAACGTCCTGACTTTC	CASRRQGNSGANVLTF
TRBV28	TRBD2	few	TRBJ2-7	TGTGCCAGCAGCCACTCTGGGGAGGGCGAGCAGTACTTC	CASSHSGEGEQYF
TRBV2	-	-	TRBJ2-2	TGTGCCAGCAGTGGGCTAATCGCGAACACCGGGGAGCTGTTTTTT	CASSGLIANTGELFF
TRBV15	TRBD1	-	TRBJ2-5	TGTGCCACCAGCAGACCAGCGACAGGGCAAGAGACCCAGTACTTC	CATSRPATGQETQYF
TRBV2	-	-	TRBJ2-1	TGTGCCAGCAGTGAAGCGCCTAGCCAGAATGAGCAGTTCTTC	CASSEAPSQNEQFF
TRBV21-1	-	medium-sized	TRBJ1-1	TGTGCCAGCAGCAAGTTTAAACCCATGGGGACTGAAGCTTTCTTT	CASSKFKPMGTEAFF
TRBV7-9	TRBD1	-	TRBJ2-1	TGTGCCAGCAGCTTAGGATGGACAGGGGATTTCTACAATGAGCAGTTCTTC	CASSLGWTGDFYNEQFF
TRBV7-3	-	-	TRBJ2-7	TGTGCCAGCGGGGACCCTTGGGACGAGCAGTACTTC	CASGDPWDEQYF
TRBV5-1	-	once	TRBJ2-7	TGCGCCAGCTCCCCCGGCAGTAACGATTTCCCGGCGCAGTACTTC	CASSPGSNDFPAQYF
TRBV9	TRBD2	-	TRBJ2-2	TGTGCCAGCAGCGTAGCTCCGGGGGCGGGAGGGCCTGAAACCGGGGAGCTGTTTTTT	CASSVAPGAGGPETGELFF
TRBV2	TRBD2	-	TRBJ2-3	TGTGCCAGCAGTGGGAGACTAGCGGCTAGCACAGATACGCAGTATTTT	CASSGRLAASTDTQYF
TRBV6-5	-	-	TRBJ2-7	TGTGCCAGCAGTTACTACCAGGCCCCACTCTACGAGCAGTACTTC	CASSYYQAPLYEQYF